The 26 T cell receptor beta chains presented below share a single source sample, sequenced in a study of T cells in Graves' hyperthyroidism and ophthalmopathy. Template material for amplifying TCR beta CDR3 regions consisted of RNA transcripts. With the HTBI primer set, the TCR CDR3 went through a first round of RT-PCR. Each CDR3 protein gets one entry after TCRdb re-called the multiplex PCR reads with MiXCR. The table records hundreds of thousands of distinct CDR3 sequences, 13% to 15% of them present only once. The specimen was blood. These receptors were taken from a woman aged 60 to 75 with Graves' ophthalmopathy.

The sample holds a few counts of this clonotype. This chain links TRBV20-1 with TRBJ2-1; 8 bases match TRBD1. Germline CDR1 is DFQATT and CDR2 is SNEGSKA (reference sequence). CDR3 length: 15 residues. The V and J ends lost 0 bases and 8 bases, in that order; junction bases with no gene match: 9. CDR3: CSARDRTGPAHEQFF. CDR3 DNA sequence: TGCAGTGCTAGAGATCGGACAGGGCCCGCACATGAGCAGTTCTTC.

This clonotype came up many times. The chain couples TRBV2 to TRBJ2-1; TRBD2 agrees at 8 bases. The CDR3 has 13 residues. The J segment lost 12 bases and the V segment lost 7 bases, leaving 11 bases of the junction unmatched. Germline values: CDR1 SNHLY, CDR2 FYNNEI. The CDR3 DNA reads TGTGCCAGCACCACGGGGGGGGCCCGCGTGCAGTTCTTC. Translation: CASTTGGARVQFF.

Ten or more counts support this clonotype. The V call is TRBV30, the J call TRBJ2-1; tentatively, D is TRBD2 (5 bases). The V gene lost 4 bases and the J gene lost 9 bases, with 10 bases spanning the gap. Germline V gene data show CDR1 as GTSNPN and CDR2 as SVGIG (reference sequence). The CDR3 runs to 11 residues. The CDR3 loop reads CAWTRGIEQFF. The CDR3 bases are TGTGCCTGGACCCGAGGGATTGAGCAGTTCTTC.

This clonotype was counted between two and nine times. The V call is TRBV5-5, the J call TRBJ2-1; 10 positions agree with TRBD1. CDR1 is SGHKS and CDR2 is YYEKEE in the germline V gene (reference sequence). There are 14 residues in the CDR3. V lost 4 bases, J lost 10 bases, and 8 bases stayed unmatched. CDR3 region: CASSVGTGVEEQFF. The CDR3, as DNA: TGTGCCAGCAGCGTCGGGACAGGGGTCGAAGAGCAGTTCTTC.

This rearrangement joins TRBV6-1 to TRBJ1-2; TRBD1 might be the D (5 bases). The V end was cut by 6 bases, the J end by 0 bases, with 8 bases between. This CDR3 spans 13 amino acids. Looked up from germline, CDR1 is MNHNS and CDR2 is SASEGT. The CDR3 region is CASRRTSNYGYTF. The CDR3 coding sequence is TGTGCCAGCAGGCGGACATCTAACTATGGCTACACCTTC.

This clonotype was counted many times. This chain links TRBV28 with TRBJ1-2; 12 bases agree with TRBD1. CDR1 and CDR2 from the germline V gene are MDHEN and SYDVKM. CDR3 length: 14 residues. Losses at the gene ends were 5 bases for V and 8 bases for J; bases not matched to a gene: 6. CDR3 amino acids: CASSPGQGALGYTF. CDR3 nucleotide sequence: TGTGCCAGCAGTCCGGGACAGGGGGCGTTAGGCTACACCTTC.

About this clonotype: A much bigger clone sits one base away, suggesting this may be a read error. This rearrangement joins TRBV20-1 to TRBJ2-1; 8 bases agree with TRBD2. This CDR3 contains 16 residues. V lost 0 bases to trimming and J lost 4 bases; unmatched junction nucleotides: 8. Germline CDR1 DFQATT, CDR2 SNEGSKA (reference sequence). The CDR3 region has the DNA TGCAGTGCTAGAGATCGGGGGGGCGTGCGATACAATGAGCAGTTCTTC. Translated: CSARDRGGVRYNEQFF.

The genes are TRBV28 and TRBJ1-6; D is undetermined. The V gene's germline CDR1 is MDHEN and CDR2 SYDVKM. This CDR3 comprises 14 residues. The V end was cut by 2 bases, the J end by 7 bases, with 9 bases between. The CDR3, as DNA: TGTGCCAGCAGTTTAATTGAGAGGAATTCACCCCTCCACTTT. Protein product: CASSLIERNSPLHF.

This clonotype was observed a few times. The chain uses TRBV10-3 and TRBJ2-1; 10 bases line up with TRBD1. J was trimmed by 6 bases and V by 2 bases; bases with no gene match: 1. Germline V gives CDR1 ENHRY, CDR2 SYGVKD. The CDR3 runs to 14 residues. CDR3 amino acids: CAISERTGGNEQFF. DNA for the CDR3: TGTGCCATCAGTGAGAGGACAGGGGGCAATGAGCAGTTCTTC.

Many counts were recorded for this clonotype. This chain connects TRBV20-1 to TRBJ2-1; 7 bases fit TRBD1. The J segment lost 4 bases and the V segment lost 3 bases, leaving 3 bases of the junction unmatched. The CDR3 is 13 residues long. Per germline, CDR1 DFQATT and CDR2 SNEGSKA (reference sequence). For the CDR3, the DNA is TGCAGTGCTAGGGGGGACAGATACAATGAGCAGTTCTTC. It specifies CSARGDRYNEQFF.

This clonotype was picked up a small number of times. V is TRBV11-2 and J is TRBJ2-7, with 7 bases lining up with TRBD2. Unmatched junction bases numbered 8, after V lost 5 bases and J lost 4 bases. The CDR3 is 14 residues long. Germline assignment: CDR1 SGHAT and CDR2 FQNNGV. The CDR3 sequence: CASSQAGPAYEQYF. CDR3 DNA sequence: TGTGCCAGCAGCCAAGCGGGACCAGCTTACGAGCAGTACTTC. Variable domain in full (rest from reference TRBV11-2 and TRBJ2-7): EAGVAQSPRYKIIEKRQSVAFWCNPISGHATLYWYQQILGQGPKLLIQFQNNGVVDDSQLPKDRFSAERLKGVDSTLKIQPAKLEDSAVYLCASSQAGPAYEQYFGPGTRLTVT.

The table lists this clonotype with many counts. The chain carries TRBV7-9 and TRBJ2-3, with TRBD2 matching over 7 bases. Per the germline V gene, CDR1 is SEHNR and CDR2 is FQNEAQ (reference sequence). The J segment lost 5 bases and the V segment lost 2 bases, leaving 16 bases of the junction unmatched. The CDR3 is 18 residues long. The CDR3 nucleotides read TGTGCCAGCAGCTTATCCCCACAAGCGGTGCGCGGGAGAGATACGCAGTATTTT. Protein sequence: CASSLSPQAVRGRDTQYF.

V is TRBV3-1 and J is TRBJ2-4; the D gene is possibly TRBD2 (5 bases). This CDR3 is 16 amino acids long. CDR1 and CDR2 (germline): LGHDT, YNNKEL (reference sequence). Trimming cost V 0 bases and J 0 bases, with 9 bases left between them. The CDR3 DNA reads TGTGCCAGCAGCCAAGATATTCGGGGAGCCAAAAACATTCAGTACTTC. Protein sequence: CASSQDIRGAKNIQYF.

In this sample, this clonotype turned up many times. The CDR3 DNA reads as TGTGCCAGCAGCCAGGGACAGAATGGGCCCCAGCATTTT. Translation: CASSQGQNGPQHF. The chain joins TRBV11-2 to TRBJ1-5, with TRBD1 identical over 7 bases. V shed 5 bases and J 9 bases; nucleotides not matched to a gene: 7. The length of the CDR3 is 13 residues. Germline CDR1 reads SGHAT; CDR2 reads FQNNGV.

This clonotype was recorded at least ten times. This chain links TRBV11-3 with TRBJ2-2, with TRBD1 identical over 10 bases. This CDR3 region has 15 residues. V lost 3 bases to trimming and J lost 7 bases; unmatched junction nucleotides: 5. The germline V gene encodes CDR1 SGHNT and CDR2 YENEEA. The CDR3 DNA reads as TGTGCCAGCAGCTTCGGGACAGGGGTTGTCGGGGAGCTGTTTTTT. Encoded protein: CASSFGTGVVGELFF.

The chain links TRBV6-1 to TRBJ2-5; D remains unclear. This CDR3 contains 13 residues. Germline V gives CDR1 MNHNS, CDR2 SASEGT. Deletions cut 3 bases from V and 1 base from J, with 6 bases between. CDR3 protein: CASSEGIQETQYF. CDR3 coding DNA: TGTGCCAGCAGTGAGGGGATCCAAGAGACCCAGTACTTC.

The chain uses TRBV6-1 and TRBJ2-5; maybe TRBD2 (5 bases). CDR3 length: 15 amino acids. Looked up from germline, CDR1 is MNHNS and CDR2 is SASEGT. The V end lost 0 bases, the J end lost 3 bases, and 11 bases lay between the germline ends. The CDR3: CASSEADWKEETQYF. The CDR3 DNA follows: TGTGCCAGCAGTGAAGCGGACTGGAAAGAAGAGACCCAGTACTTC.

This clonotype was counted many times. The chain couples TRBV20-1 to TRBJ2-3; D is undetermined. Trimming removed 5 bases from V and 2 bases from J, with 11 bases in between. The length of the CDR3 is 13 residues. Germline loops: CDR1 DFQATT, CDR2 SNEGSKA (reference sequence). In DNA, the CDR3 is TGCAGTGCTTTTCAATCTTCCACAGATACGCAGTATTTT. Translated, it gives CSAFQSSTDTQYF.

The CDR3 sequence is CASSLETSYEQYF. CDR3 coding DNA: TGCGCCAGCAGCTTGGAGACCTCCTACGAGCAGTACTTC. The genes are TRBV5-1 and TRBJ2-7; D ambiguous. Germline CDR1 and CDR2: SGHRS and YFSETQ. Trimming left V 0 bases short and J 0 bases short, with 4 bases between. The CDR3 runs 13 residues.

At least ten counts were recorded for this clonotype. This chain joins TRBV7-3 and TRBJ1-1; D possibly corresponds to TRBD1 (5 bases). The CDR3 runs to 14 residues. Germline V gives CDR1 SGHTA, CDR2 FQGTGA. V lost 5 bases and J lost 1, with 11 bases in between. The CDR3 region is CASSRGAGNTEAFF. DNA of the CDR3: TGTGCCAGCAGCCGCGGGGCAGGGAACACTGAAGCTTTCTTT.

The V and J genes are TRBV19 and TRBJ2-7; 8 bases agree with TRBD1. CDR1 is LNHDA, CDR2 SQIVND, per germline (reference sequence). Trimming took 4 bases from V and 6 from J; bases not matched to a gene: 2. The CDR3 is made up of 12 amino acids. CDR3 region: CASSTDRAEQYF. As DNA, the CDR3 is TGTGCCAGTAGTACGGACAGGGCCGAGCAGTACTTC.

This chain links TRBV28 with TRBJ1-5; 7 nucleotides align to TRBD1. Germline-derived CDR1 and CDR2 are MDHEN and SYDVKM. The CDR3 length is 16 residues. J gave up 0 bases and V 5 bases, and 7 bases lay outside the gene matches. DNA for the CDR3: TGTGCCAGCAGTGAGACCGGGACAGCTAGCAATCAGCCCCAGCATTTT. Protein: CASSETGTASNQPQHF.

This clonotype has ten or more counts. The chain carries TRBV3-1 and TRBJ1-1; D not certain. There are 13 residues in the CDR3. Trimming cost V 1 base and J 2 bases, with 5 bases left between them. Germline-derived CDR1 and CDR2 are LGHDT and YNNKEL (reference sequence). CDR3 region: CASSQAQNTEAFF. The CDR3 nucleotides read TGTGCCAGCAGCCAAGCACAAAACACTGAAGCTTTCTTT.

At least ten counts were recorded for this clonotype. The chain carries TRBV28 and TRBJ2-7, with D perhaps given as TRBD1 or TRBD2 (5 bases each). Trimming left V 5 bases short and J 1 base short, with 18 bases between. CDR3 length equals 16 residues. Germline assignment: CDR1 MDHEN and CDR2 SYDVKM. The CDR3 coding sequence is TGTGCCAGCAGTACAACCGGGACGTGGGGTTCCTACGAGCAGTACTTC. It yields the protein CASSTTGTWGSYEQYF.

This clonotype was detected many times. The chain uses TRBV20-1 and TRBJ1-6, with TRBD1 as a possible D gene (5 bases). The length of the CDR3 is 15 residues. Germline-derived CDR1 and CDR2 are DFQATT and SNEGSKA (reference sequence). V was shortened by 6 bases and J by 7 bases, with 19 bases between the two germline ends. In DNA form, the CDR3 reads TGCAGTGCCAGGAAGGTGACAGCGCTCAATTCACCCCTCCACTTT. Its translation: CSARKVTALNSPLHF.

This clonotype was observed at least ten times. J is TRBJ2-5 and V is TRBV20-1; D unresolved. Trimming took off 5 bases at V and 1 base at J, with 17 bases between the two ends. This CDR3 is 15 amino acids long. Germline V gene lookup returns CDR1 DFQATT and CDR2 SNEGSKA (reference sequence). The CDR3 coding sequence is TGCAGTGCTCGCCGCCCTTTTGCGGCCCAAGAGACCCAGTACTTC. This sequence encodes CSARRPFAAQETQYF.